The present entry profiles one T cell receptor (beta chain) with its context. Here immunoSEQ multiplex PCR was the method, and the copy in TCRdb shows in-frame clones only, minus some. The data contain approximately 70,000 clones, around 84% of them seen just once; the ten biggest clones take up 7.5% to 9.5%. This sample is part of a study of cytotoxic CD8 clonotypes in ibrutinib-treated CLL. Study overall: Partial response occurred in approximately 24 patients and complete response in 2; at median around 5.5 years, roughly 14 remained remitted and roughly twelve progressed. Once treatment had gone on for a median of 12 months, range 6 to 36, response samples were drawn.

V lost 2 bases and J lost 4, with 5 bases in between. Germline values: CDR1 MNHEY, CDR2 SMNVEV (reference sequence). CDR3 length: 13 amino acids. The receptor was isolated from a human donor with chronic lymphocytic leukemia. V is TRBV27 and J is TRBJ2-2; D may be TRBD1 or TRBD2 (5 bases each). Sequences were derived from PBMCs, sampled at disease progression, from a patient treated with ibrutinib. For the CDR3, the DNA is TGTGCCAGCAGTTTAGGGGGCACCGGGGAGCTGTTTTTT. This gives the protein CASSLGGTGELFF.